Sequencing of this T cell receptor beta chain was carried out in a study of CD8+CD57+ T cells in acquired aplastic anemia (dated by TCRdb to the late 2010s). Broadly, across the study: On average, sorted CD4+ and CD8+ cells yielded around 3.1 ug of extracted DNA, with a range of roughly 0.18 to 30 ug. CD8+CD57+ expansion was defined as frequency above the mean frequency observed in healthy subjects. The investigation overall reported the following: Patients and healthy controls showed no significant difference in CD8+ Simpson's diversity (P=0.060). Roughly 30 CD8+ CDR3 sequences were found to be shared between patients and controls, but these sequences appeared to be highly expressed in patients and within the immunodominant clones of the patients.

This clonotype was found a few times. Its antigen is currently not known. No base-level quality is on record; no much larger clone is a single base apart. Patients chosen for sequencing had shown expansion of CD8+CD57+ cells by flow cytometry. Severe acquired aplastic anemia was diagnosed in all patients according to International Study of Aplastic Anemia and Agranulocytosis and Camitta criteria. No patient had received any therapy when blood was sampled. TCR repertoires of sorted CD4+ and CD8+ blood T cells from severe aplastic anemia patients and healthy subjects were deep-sequenced in the study. Patients were enrolled under clinicaltrials.gov protocols 00001620, 01623167, 00001397, 00071045, 00081523 and 00961064 in the USA. Ficoll-Paque density gradient centrifugation was used to isolate peripheral blood mononuclear cells. Before DNA extraction, CD4+ and CD8+ T cells were sorted by FACS or by magnetic beads.

TCR beta VDJ combination and CDR3 sequence profiling used genomic DNA as the template. TCR repertoire sequencing was run on an Illumina HiSeq 2000. As for how the authors treated the data: Repertoire assessment relied on Simpson's diversity index, CDR3 size and DJ length profiles, and TRBV/TRBJ rearrangement plots. The most abundant DNA sequence in the deep sequencing data was taken as the immunodominant clone. CDR3 amino acid sequences were checked for sharing across subjects and were also compared against the VDJdb database and published repertoires. Through fastp at Q25 and MiXCR, TCRdb rebuilt clones from the public reads, retaining in-frame beta chains. Each entry merges the rows of one CDR3 protein and shows their most common DNA and genes. The V and J calls were not made by the authors but by TCRdb's processing. The sample table lists around 430,000 distinct CDR3 sequences, about a third of them with a count of one. Together, the top ten hold under 0.95% of the sample.

This TCR came from a human donor with aplastic anemia. Sequencing was done on a sample of sorted CD4+, CD8+, or CD8+CD57+ T cells (not recorded which) from PBMCs.

The CDR3 region reads CASTPYQGGGEQYF. The DNA sequence follows: TGTGCCAGCACTCCCTACCAAGGGGGAGGCGAGCAGTACTTC. Recombination joined TRBV4-2 with TRBJ2-7; the D region is possibly TRBD1 or TRBD2, each matching across 6 bases. Trimming removed 7 bases from V and 6 bases from J, leaving 19 bases between the germline ends. The CDR3, from cysteine to phenylalanine, totals 14 residues. CDR3 DNA only is kept here, 42 bases in frame from base 1. CDR1 is given as LGHNA and CDR2 as YNFKEQ, both from the germline V gene.